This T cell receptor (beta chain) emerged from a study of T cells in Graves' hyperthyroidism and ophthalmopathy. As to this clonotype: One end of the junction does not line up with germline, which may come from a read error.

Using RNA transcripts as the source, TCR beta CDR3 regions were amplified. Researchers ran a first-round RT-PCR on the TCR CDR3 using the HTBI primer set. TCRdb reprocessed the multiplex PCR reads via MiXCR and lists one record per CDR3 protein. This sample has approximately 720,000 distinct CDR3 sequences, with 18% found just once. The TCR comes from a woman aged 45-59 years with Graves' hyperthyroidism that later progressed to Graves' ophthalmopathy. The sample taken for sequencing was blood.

Here the CDR3 DNA reads TGTGCCAGCAGTCACTCGAAGGGACAGGGGGGCTATGGCTACACCTTC. It encodes CASSHSKGQGGYGYTF. V usage is TRBV6-2 or TRBV6-3 and J usage is TRBJ1-2; 11 bases line up with TRBD1. CDR1 MNHEY and CDR2 SVGEGT come from the germline V gene. This CDR3 comprises 16 residues.